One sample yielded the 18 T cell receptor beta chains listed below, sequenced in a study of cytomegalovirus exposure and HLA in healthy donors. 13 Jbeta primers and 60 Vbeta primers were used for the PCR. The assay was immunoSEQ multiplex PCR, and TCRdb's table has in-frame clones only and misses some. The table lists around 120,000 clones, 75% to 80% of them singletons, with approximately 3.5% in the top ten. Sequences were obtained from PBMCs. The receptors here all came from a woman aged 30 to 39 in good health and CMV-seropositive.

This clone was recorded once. The DNA for the CDR3 is TGTGCCTACGACCGCGGGACCACCGGGGAGCAGTACTTC. Translating gives CAYDRGTTGEQYF. The J gene is TRBJ2-7, the V gene TRBV30; D may be TRBD2 (6 bases). V lost 7 bases and J lost 7, with 20 bases in between. Germline CDR1 reads GTSNPN; CDR2 reads SVGIG (reference sequence). The CDR3 contains 13 residues.

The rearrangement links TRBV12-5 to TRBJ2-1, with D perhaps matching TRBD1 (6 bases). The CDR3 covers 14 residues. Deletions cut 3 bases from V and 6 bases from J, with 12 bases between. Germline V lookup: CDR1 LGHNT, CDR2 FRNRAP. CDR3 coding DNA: TGTGCTAGTGGTTTTTTGACAGGTACCAATGAGCAGTTCTTC. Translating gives CASGFLTGTNEQFF. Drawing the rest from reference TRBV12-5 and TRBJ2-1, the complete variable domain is DARVTQTPRHKVTEMGQEVTMRCQPILGHNTVFWYRQTMMQGLELLAYFRNRAPLDDSGMPKDRFSAEMPDATLATLKIQPSEPRDSAVYFCASGFLTGTNEQFFGPGTRLTVL.

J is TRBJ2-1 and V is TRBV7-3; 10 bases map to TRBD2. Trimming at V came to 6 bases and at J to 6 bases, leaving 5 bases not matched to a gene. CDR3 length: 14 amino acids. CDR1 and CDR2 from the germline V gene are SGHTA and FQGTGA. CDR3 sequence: CASSPSGGANEQFF. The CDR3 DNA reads TGTGCCAGCAGTCCAAGCGGGGGGGCCAATGAGCAGTTCTTC.

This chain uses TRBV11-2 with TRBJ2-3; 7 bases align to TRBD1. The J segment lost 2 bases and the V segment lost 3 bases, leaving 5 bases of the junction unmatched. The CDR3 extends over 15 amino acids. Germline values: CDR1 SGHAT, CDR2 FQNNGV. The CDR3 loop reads CASSFRDSATDTQYF. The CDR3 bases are TGTGCCAGCAGCTTCCGGGACAGTGCCACAGATACGCAGTATTTT.

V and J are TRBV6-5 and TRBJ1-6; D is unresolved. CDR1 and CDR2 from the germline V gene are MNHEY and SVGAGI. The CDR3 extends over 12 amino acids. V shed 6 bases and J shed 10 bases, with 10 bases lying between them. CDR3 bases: TGTGCCAGCAGCGGGTCGAGATCACCCCTCCACTTT. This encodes CASSGSRSPLHF.

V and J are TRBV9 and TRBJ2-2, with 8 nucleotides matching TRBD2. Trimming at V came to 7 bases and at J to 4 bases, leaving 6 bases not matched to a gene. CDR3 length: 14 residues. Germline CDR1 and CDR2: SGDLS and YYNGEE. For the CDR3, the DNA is TGTGCCAGCCAGAAAGCGGGGGTCACCGGGGAGCTGTTTTTT. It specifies CASQKAGVTGELFF. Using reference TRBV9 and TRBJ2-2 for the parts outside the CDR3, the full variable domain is DSGVTQTPKHLITATGQRVTLRCSPRSGDLSVYWYQQSLDQGLQFLIQYYNGEERAKGNILERFSAQQFPDLHSELNLSSLELGDSALYFCASQKAGVTGELFFGEGSRLTVL.

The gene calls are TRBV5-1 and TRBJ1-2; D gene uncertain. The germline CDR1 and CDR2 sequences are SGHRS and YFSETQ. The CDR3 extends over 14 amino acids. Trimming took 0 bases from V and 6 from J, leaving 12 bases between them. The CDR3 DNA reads TGCGCCAGCAGCTTGGGGGCCAGTCTAAATGGCTACACCTTC. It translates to CASSLGASLNGYTF.

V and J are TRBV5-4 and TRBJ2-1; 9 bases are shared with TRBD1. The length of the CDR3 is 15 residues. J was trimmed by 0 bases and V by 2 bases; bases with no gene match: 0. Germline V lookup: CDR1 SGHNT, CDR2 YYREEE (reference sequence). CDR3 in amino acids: CASSLQGASYNEQFF. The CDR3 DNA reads TGTGCCAGCAGCTTACAGGGGGCCTCCTACAATGAGCAGTTCTTC.

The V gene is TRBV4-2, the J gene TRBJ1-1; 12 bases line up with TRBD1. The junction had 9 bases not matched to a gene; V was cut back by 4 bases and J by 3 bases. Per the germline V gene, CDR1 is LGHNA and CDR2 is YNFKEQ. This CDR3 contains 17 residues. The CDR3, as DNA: TGTGCCAGCAGCCTTGGGACAGGGGGCATAGGGGACACTGAAGCTTTCTTT. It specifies CASSLGTGGIGDTEAFF.

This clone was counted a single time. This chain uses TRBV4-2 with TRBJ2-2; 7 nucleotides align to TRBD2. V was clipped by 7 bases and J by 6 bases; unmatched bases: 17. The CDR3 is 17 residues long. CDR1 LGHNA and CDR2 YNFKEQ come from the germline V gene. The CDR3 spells CASTAWEGPVGAGELFF. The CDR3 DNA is TGTGCCAGCACCGCATGGGAGGGGCCGGTGGGGGCCGGGGAGCTGTTTTTT.

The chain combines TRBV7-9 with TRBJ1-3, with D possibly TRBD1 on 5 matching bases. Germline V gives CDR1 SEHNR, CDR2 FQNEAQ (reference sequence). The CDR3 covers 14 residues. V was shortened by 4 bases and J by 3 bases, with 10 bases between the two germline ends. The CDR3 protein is CASSWATDGNTIYF. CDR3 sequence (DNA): TGTGCCAGCAGCTGGGCGACAGATGGAAACACCATATATTTT.

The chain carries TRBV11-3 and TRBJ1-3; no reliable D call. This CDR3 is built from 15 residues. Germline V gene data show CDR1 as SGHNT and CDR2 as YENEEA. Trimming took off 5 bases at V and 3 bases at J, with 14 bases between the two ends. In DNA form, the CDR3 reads TGTGCCAGCAGCGTAGGACGGACTCTTGGAAACACCATATATTTT. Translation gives CASSVGRTLGNTIYF.

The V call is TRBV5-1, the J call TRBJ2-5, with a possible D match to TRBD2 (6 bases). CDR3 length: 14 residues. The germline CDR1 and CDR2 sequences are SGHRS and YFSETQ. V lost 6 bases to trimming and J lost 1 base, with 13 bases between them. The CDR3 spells CASKTNSGQETQYF. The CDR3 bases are TGCGCCAGCAAGACTAATAGCGGCCAAGAGACCCAGTACTTC.

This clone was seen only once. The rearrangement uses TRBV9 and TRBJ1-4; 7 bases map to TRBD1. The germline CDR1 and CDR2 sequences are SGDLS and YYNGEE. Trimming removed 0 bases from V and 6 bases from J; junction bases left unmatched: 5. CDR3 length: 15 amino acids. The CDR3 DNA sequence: TGTGCCAGCAGCGTAGCAACAGGGGTCTATGAAAAACTGTTTTTT. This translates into CASSVATGVYEKLFF.

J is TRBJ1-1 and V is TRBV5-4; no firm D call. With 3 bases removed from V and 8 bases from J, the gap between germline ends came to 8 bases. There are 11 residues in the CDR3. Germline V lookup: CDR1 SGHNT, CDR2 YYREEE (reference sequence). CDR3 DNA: TGTGCCAGCAGCTCCCCTTTGGAAGCTTTCTTT. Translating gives CASSSPLEAFF.

The CDR3 sequence: CASSDRAGDTEAFF. The CDR3 DNA reads TGTGCCAGCAGCGACAGGGCAGGGGACACTGAAGCTTTCTTT. The gene calls are TRBV7-9 and TRBJ1-1; 7 nucleotides align to TRBD1. The CDR3 length is 14 residues. The V and J ends lost 5 bases and 3 bases, in that order; junction bases with no gene match: 6. Germline V gene data show CDR1 as SEHNR and CDR2 as FQNEAQ (reference sequence).

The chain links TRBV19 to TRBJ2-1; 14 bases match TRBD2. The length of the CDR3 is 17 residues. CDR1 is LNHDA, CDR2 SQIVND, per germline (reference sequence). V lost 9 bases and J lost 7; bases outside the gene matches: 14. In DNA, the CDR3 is TGTGCCAGCGGTGGGACTAGCGGGGGCCGTGGTGGGAATGAGCAGTTCTTC. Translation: CASGGTSGGRGGNEQFF.

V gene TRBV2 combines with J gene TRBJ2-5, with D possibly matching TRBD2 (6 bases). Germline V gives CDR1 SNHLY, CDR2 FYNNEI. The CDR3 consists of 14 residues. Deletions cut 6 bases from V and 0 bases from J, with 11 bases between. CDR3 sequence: CASRRGGDQETQYF. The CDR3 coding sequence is TGTGCCAGCAGGAGGGGCGGGGACCAAGAGACCCAGTACTTC.